This is a list of T cell receptor beta chains from one sample in a study of CD8 T cells in ankylosing spondylitis. Each CDR3 protein gets one entry after TCRdb re-called the 5' RACE reads with MiXCR. This repertoire shows about 280,000 distinct CDR3 sequences, roughly 20% found once; its top ten account for roughly 7.3%. Sequencing was done on a sample of blood, either unsorted or a sorted T cell fraction (not recorded which). Receptors originate from a male donor with ankylosing spondylitis or in good health (not recorded which). CDR3s include the opening cysteine and the closing phenylalanine or tryptophan. D genes are given only for firm matches. The size field is filled for only some rows; it gives once, few, many or a size class.

d_call,j_call,v_call,clone_size,cdr3_nt,cdr3_aa
.,TRBJ1-2,TRBV5-1,.,TGCGCCAGCAGCTTGTCCACATCTAACTATGGCTACACCTTC,CASSLSTSNYGYTF
.,TRBJ1-2,TRBV3-1,few,TGTGCCAGCAGCCAAGTACGGGCAGGGCGATCCTATGGCTACACCTTC,CASSQVRAGRSYGYTF
.,TRBJ1-1,TRBV4-2,few,TGTGCCAGCAGCCAAAAGGGGAACACTGAAGCTTTCTTT,CASSQKGNTEAFF
TRBD1,TRBJ1-1,TRBV12-3/TRBV12-4,few,TGTGCCAGCAGCCGACAGGGGGCCTCTTTTATGAACACTGAAGCTTTCTTT,CASSRQGASFMNTEAFF
.,TRBJ2-1,TRBV29-1,.,TGCAGCGTTGATAGATCTTTCCCTCCGAATGAGCAGTTCTTC,CSVDRSFPPNEQFF
.,TRBJ1-4,TRBV20-1,few,TGCAGTGCCCGCCTTGGGGAAAAACTGTTTTTT,CSARLGEKLFF
.,TRBJ2-1,TRBV7-8,.,TGTGCCAGCAGCTCCGAACGAAGTTGGAATGAGCAGTTCTTC,CASSSERSWNEQFF
.,TRBJ2-2,TRBV15,.,TGTGCCGCCAGCAGCCCGCGGTACACCGGGGAGCTGTTTTTT,CAASSPRYTGELFF
.,TRBJ2-3,TRBV6-2/TRBV6-3,.,TGTGCCAGCAACCTACTGGAGGGCAACACAGATACGCAGTATTTT,CASNLLEGNTDTQYF
TRBD2,TRBJ2-3,TRBV20-1,few,TGCAGTGCCCCGGGACTAGCGGAGTGGGATACGCAGTATTTT,CSAPGLAEWDTQYF
.,TRBJ2-6,TRBV20-1,.,TGCAGTGCTAGAGATCTTGCCGGGGCCAACGTCCTGACTTTC,CSARDLAGANVLTF
.,TRBJ1-1,TRBV28,.,TGTGCCAGCAGTCCCTCGGACGGACGGGAAGCTTTCTTT,CASSPSDGREAFF
TRBD2,TRBJ2-2,TRBV20-1,few,TGCAGTGCTGGACTAGCGGGGAGTACCGGGGAGCTGTTTTTT,CSAGLAGSTGELFF
TRBD1,TRBJ1-3,TRBV12-3/TRBV12-4,few,TGTGCCAGCAGATATGAGACAGGGGTTGGAAACACCATATATTTT,CASRYETGVGNTIYF
TRBD2,TRBJ2-3,TRBV7-9,few,TGTGCCAGCAGCTTAGGACTAGCCCACACAGATACGCAGTATTTT,CASSLGLAHTDTQYF
TRBD2,TRBJ2-1,TRBV11-2,.,TGTGCCAGCAGCCCCACCCCGGGACTAGCCGGAGTAGGTGAGCAGTTCTTC,CASSPTPGLAGVGEQFF
.,TRBJ1-2,TRBV5-1,.,TGCGCCAGCAGCTTGGGACCAGGAACCCAAGCTAACTATGGCTACACCTTC,CASSLGPGTQANYGYTF
.,TRBJ2-1,TRBV7-8,.,TGTGCCAGCAGCCCCCGGACTATCGGGACCTCCTACAATGAGCAGTTCTTC,CASSPRTIGTSYNEQFF
.,TRBJ2-3,TRBV6-1,.,TGTGCCAGCAGATTCGTGCATGCAGATACGCAGTATTTT,CASRFVHADTQYF
.,TRBJ2-5,TRBV25-1,few,TGTGCCAGCAGTGGCCCAACGAGGGGGAGGGCGGAGACCCAGTACTTC,CASSGPTRGRAETQYF
TRBD2,TRBJ2-1,TRBV24-1,.,TGTGCCACCAGTGATGGACTAGCGGGACCCTACAATGAGCAGTTCTTC,CATSDGLAGPYNEQFF
.,TRBJ1-6,TRBV28,.,TGTGCCAGCAGTGGAAGGGGCCGGTCACCCCTCCACTTT,CASSGRGRSPLHF
TRBD1,TRBJ1-5,TRBV15,few,TGTGCCACCAGAAAAGGACAGGGGGCAGGCCAGCCCCAGCATTTT,CATRKGQGAGQPQHF
.,TRBJ2-5,TRBV11-2,.,TGTGCCAGCAGCTTATATGGTCGAGGTCGAAACCACCAAGAGACCCAGTACTTC,CASSLYGRGRNHQETQYF
.,TRBJ2-1,TRBV20-1,.,TGCAGTGCCAAAGAGGTTAGCGGATACAATGAGCAGTTCTTC,CSAKEVSGYNEQFF
TRBD1,TRBJ2-3,TRBV5-1,many,TGCGCCAGCAGCTGGACAGGGGGCACAGATACGCAGTATTTT,CASSWTGGTDTQYF
TRBD2,TRBJ2-3,TRBV7-6,.,TGTGCCAGCAGCTTAGGGGCGGGGGGGCCGATGGATACGCAGTATTTT,CASSLGAGGPMDTQYF
.,TRBJ1-1,TRBV20-1,.,TGCAGTGCTCAGACAGGCAACATGAACACTGAAGCTTTCTTT,CSAQTGNMNTEAFF
.,TRBJ1-2,TRBV29-1,.,TGCAGCGTTGGAGACCCAGGCTATGGCTACACCTTC,CSVGDPGYGYTF
TRBD2,TRBJ2-1,TRBV12-3/TRBV12-4,.,TGTGCCAGCAGTTCGGGACTAGCGGGAGGATCCAGATACAATGAGCAGTTCTTC,CASSSGLAGGSRYNEQFF
.,TRBJ2-1,TRBV6-1,.,TGTGCCAGCAGGAAGACGAGCTCCTACAATGAGCAGTTCTTC,CASRKTSSYNEQFF
TRBD1,TRBJ1-2,TRBV6-1,few,TGTGCCAGCAGTGACCGAGACCTGACAGGGGATGGCTACACCTTC,CASSDRDLTGDGYTF
.,TRBJ2-5,TRBV9,.,TGTGCCAGCAGCGTTACTCCGGGAGTAGCAGAGACCCGGTACTTC,CASSVTPGVAETRYF
TRBD2,TRBJ2-1,TRBV19,few,TGTGCCAGTAGTCTTCAGGGACTAGCGGCAGACAATGAGCAGTTCTTC,CASSLQGLAADNEQFF
TRBD1,TRBJ1-2,TRBV5-5,.,TGTGCCAGCAGCTTGGATCAGGGGGCTTATGGCTACACCTTC,CASSLDQGAYGYTF
TRBD1,TRBJ1-5,TRBV20-1,few,TGCAGTGCTAGACAGGGGGCCCCAGAACCCCAGCATTTT,CSARQGAPEPQHF
.,TRBJ1-4,TRBV7-8,many,TGTGCCAGCACCGACAGACAGCCAACTAATGAAAAACTGTTTTTT,CASTDRQPTNEKLFF
TRBD2,TRBJ2-2,TRBV2,.,TGTGCCAGCATCGGCGGGGGGAACACCGGGGAGCTGTTTTTT,CASIGGGNTGELFF
.,TRBJ1-2,TRBV20-1,few,TGCAGTGCTAGAGATGTTAACAGGGACCCCTATGGCTACACCTTC,CSARDVNRDPYGYTF
.,TRBJ2-4,TRBV12-3/TRBV12-4,many,TGTGCCAGCAGTTTAGAGGGAGGAAACATTCAGTACTTC,CASSLEGGNIQYF